Listed below are T cell receptor beta chains from one sample, sequenced in a study of cytomegalovirus exposure and HLA in healthy donors. The assay was immunoSEQ multiplex PCR, and TCRdb's table has in-frame clones only and misses some. The profile shows approximately 53,000 clones, about 91% of them singletons. Sequences were obtained from PBMCs. These receptor sequences come from a man aged 18-30 years in good health and CMV-seronegative. Each CDR3 is given with its conserved first and last residue. The D gene is left open where the match is weak. Clone size is given for some rows only: seen once, a few or many times, or a class if the clone is expanded.

CDR3nt | CDR3aa | abundance | j_gene | d_gene | v_gene
TGTGCCAGTAGTACGCGACTAGCGGGAGGGCGAGATACGCAGTATTTT | CASSTRLAGGRDTQYF | NA | TRBJ2-3 | TRBD2 | TRBV19
TGTGCCAGCAGCTCGGCCAGGGGGTTCTCAGCCCAGTACTTC | CASSSARGFSAQYF | NA | TRBJ2-5 | TRBD1 | TRBV5-6
TGTGCCAGCAGCCGCAGACATCGGCCGGAATACTCCTACGAGCAGTACTTC | CASSRRHRPEYSYEQYF | NA | TRBJ2-7 | NA | TRBV7-2
TGTGCCAGCTGCCTTGGGACAGGGTGCTACAATGAGCAGTTCTTC | CASCLGTGCYNEQFF | NA | TRBJ2-1 | TRBD1 | TRBV27
TGCAGCGTTGAACAGGCCTATGGCTACACCTTC | CSVEQAYGYTF | NA | TRBJ1-2 | NA | TRBV29-1
TGTGCCAGCAGGGAGGACAGGGATAACGGCTACACCTTC | CASREDRDNGYTF | once | TRBJ1-2 | TRBD1 | TRBV2
TGTGCCAGCAGCGAAGTACGACAGGGATTTTACGAGCAGTACTTC | CASSEVRQGFYEQYF | NA | TRBJ2-7 | TRBD1 | TRBV7-9
TGTGCCAGCAGTTACTCGACTTCTTATACTTACAATGAGCAGTTCTTC | CASSYSTSYTYNEQFF | NA | TRBJ2-1 | NA | TRBV6-6
TGTGCCAGCAGGGGGCCCGGGACAGGGCAGTTCTTC | CASRGPGTGQFF | NA | TRBJ2-1 | TRBD1 | TRBV7-3
TGTGCCAGCACCATGGCGGAGGGGGCAACTGAAGCTTTCTTT | CASTMAEGATEAFF | NA | TRBJ1-1 | TRBD1 | TRBV7-9
TGCGCCAGCAGTGAGTCGAGGGGGGGTGAGCAGTTCTTC | CASSESRGGEQFF | NA | TRBJ2-1 | NA | TRBV10-2
TGTGCCAGCAGTGAAGCCAGTGACACCTTCTACGAGCAGTACTTC | CASSEASDTFYEQYF | once | TRBJ2-7 | NA | TRBV6-1
TGTGCCAGCAGCTTAGGTGGGGAGTATACGCAGTATTTT | CASSLGGEYTQYF | NA | TRBJ2-3 | NA | TRBV7-9
TGTGCCAGCAACTCTTGGGACTCTCCAGCGGGGGAGCAGTTCTTC | CASNSWDSPAGEQFF | NA | TRBJ2-1 | TRBD2 | TRBV28
TGTGCCAGCAGCCGCCGGGGCGGGAGTTCTCTGACCGGGGAGCTGTTTTTT | CASSRRGGSSLTGELFF | NA | TRBJ2-2 | TRBD2 | TRBV4-2
TGTGCCAGCAGCCGGGACCCCGGAGGGGATGGCTACACCTTC | CASSRDPGGDGYTF | once | TRBJ1-2 | NA | TRBV7-6
TGTGCCTGGAACCCCCCGGGACTAGCTGCTAGCTCCTACAATGAGCAGTTCTTC | CAWNPPGLAASSYNEQFF | NA | TRBJ2-1 | TRBD2 | TRBV30
TGTGCCAGCAGTGGGGGACTAGCGGGAGCCATATACAATGAGCAGTTCTTC | CASSGGLAGAIYNEQFF | NA | TRBJ2-1 | TRBD2 | TRBV6-1
TGTGCCAGCAGTTTAGAGAAGACAGGGACCAGGGAGGATACGCAGTATTTT | CASSLEKTGTREDTQYF | NA | TRBJ2-3 | TRBD1 | TRBV28
TGTGCCAGCAGCGCGACAGGGGCAACTAATGAAAAACTGTTTTTT | CASSATGATNEKLFF | NA | TRBJ1-4 | TRBD1 | TRBV5-5
TGTGCCAGCAGCCAAACAGGGGTGACCCAGTACTTC | CASSQTGVTQYF | NA | TRBJ2-5 | TRBD1 | TRBV11-2
TGTGCCACCAGCAGAGATCAGGGGTACGAGCAGTACTTC | CATSRDQGYEQYF | once | TRBJ2-7 | NA | TRBV15
TGTGCCAGCTCACCTACGGGACAGAGATTTGAAAAACTGTTTTTT | CASSPTGQRFEKLFF | NA | TRBJ1-4 | TRBD1 | TRBV18
TGCAGCGTTGTTTCCACCACTAGCACAGATACGCAGTATTTT | CSVVSTTSTDTQYF | NA | TRBJ2-3 | NA | TRBV29-1
TGTGCCAGCACCATCGGAGGGGGGGGCACAGATACGCAGTATTTT | CASTIGGGGTDTQYF | NA | TRBJ2-3 | NA | TRBV7-3
TGTGCCAGCAGAGGGGGACAGCGCTCTGGGGCCAACGTCCTGACTTTC | CASRGGQRSGANVLTF | NA | TRBJ2-6 | TRBD1 | TRBV6-6
TGTGCCAGCAGCCAAGGGGGACTAGCGGACATCTCCTACGAGCAGTACTTC | CASSQGGLADISYEQYF | NA | TRBJ2-7 | TRBD2 | TRBV14
TGCGCCAGCAGCGGCAGGACAGGCCCCCTCACCGGGGAGCTGTTTTTT | CASSGRTGPLTGELFF | NA | TRBJ2-2 | TRBD1 | TRBV10-1
TGCGCCAGCAGCCAAGACGGTCAGGGGTACAATGAGCAGTTCTTC | CASSQDGQGYNEQFF | few | TRBJ2-1 | NA | TRBV4-1
TGCAGTGCTGCCTGGGCCGCGGATACGCAGTATTTT | CSAAWAADTQYF | NA | TRBJ2-3 | NA | TRBV29-1
TGTGCCAGCAGCCTGGGACTGGGAAACACCATATATTTT | CASSLGLGNTIYF | NA | TRBJ1-3 | NA | TRBV14
TGCGCCAGCAGTGAAGGCGGGAGGGCGACAGATACGCAGTATTTT | CASSEGGRATDTQYF | NA | TRBJ2-3 | TRBD2 | TRBV10-2
TGTGCCAGCAGTTACTCGGGCCAAAATGAAAAACTGTTTTTT | CASSYSGQNEKLFF | NA | TRBJ1-4 | NA | TRBV6-5
TGTGCCACCAGCAGAGTCCAACAGGGTTTGAACACTGAAGCTTTCTTT | CATSRVQQGLNTEAFF | NA | TRBJ1-1 | NA | TRBV15
TGTGCCAGCAGCTTAGAGGTTGCTAGCGGGAGTGTCGCGCAGTACTTC | CASSLEVASGSVAQYF | NA | TRBJ2-7 | TRBD2 | TRBV7-9
TGTGCCACCAGCAGACTACAAGCGGATGGCTACACCTTC | CATSRLQADGYTF | NA | TRBJ1-2 | NA | TRBV15
TGTGCCAGCAGCTTAAATGGGCAGGGCACACAGCCCCAGCATTTT | CASSLNGQGTQPQHF | once | TRBJ1-5 | NA | TRBV7-2
TGTGCCAGCACCTGGACTAGAGGTTCGGCTGCGCAGTATTTT | CASTWTRGSAAQYF | NA | TRBJ2-3 | TRBD2 | TRBV28
TGTGCCAGCAGTGAATGGGACAGTCATCAGCCCCAGCATTTT | CASSEWDSHQPQHF | NA | TRBJ1-5 | TRBD1 | TRBV6-1
TGTGCCAGCAGCGAACGGGACAGGGGTCCCTACGAGCAGTACTTC | CASSERDRGPYEQYF | NA | TRBJ2-7 | TRBD1 | TRBV7-8
TGTGCCAGTAGTCGCCTTGGAGGCTCCTACGAGCAGTACTTC | CASSRLGGSYEQYF | NA | TRBJ2-7 | NA | TRBV19
TGTGCCAGCAGCTGGGACTTTAGGAACACCGGGGAGCTGTTTTTT | CASSWDFRNTGELFF | NA | TRBJ2-2 | NA | TRBV6-5
TGCGCCAGCAGCTCCATTAGCGGGAGGATTGCAGAGACCCAGTACTTC | CASSSISGRIAETQYF | NA | TRBJ2-5 | TRBD2 | TRBV5-1
TGTGCCAGCAGTGAAGGTCCTAGCGGGGAGAGGGAGACCCAGTACTTC | CASSEGPSGERETQYF | NA | TRBJ2-5 | TRBD2 | TRBV2
TGTGCCAGCAGATATTCTAGCGGCCCTTACGAGCAGTACTTC | CASRYSSGPYEQYF | once | TRBJ2-7 | TRBD2 | TRBV28